This entry describes one TCR beta chain. Here immunoSEQ multiplex PCR was the method, and the copy in TCRdb shows in-frame clones only, minus some. The data contain about 270,000 clones, 86% of them seen just once; the ten biggest clones take up about 5.4%. The CDR3 covers 14 residues. Trimming shortened V by 1 base and J by 4 bases, and 10 bases separated the two germline ends. CDR1 is SGHVS and CDR2 is FQNEAQ in the germline V gene. The data stem from a study of blood T cell repertoires in COVID-19. V usage is TRBV7-8 and J usage is TRBJ1-1, with a weak D call TRBD1 (6 bases). This sequence was found in a woman aged 80 or older with COVID-19, enrolled during active disease. The sample taken for sequencing was peripheral blood. The CDR3 nucleotides are TGTGCCAGCAGCTTAGGCAGGGGAGTCACTGAAGCTTTCTTT. It specifies CASSLGRGVTEAFF. Based on the CDR3 plus reference TRBV7-8 and TRBJ1-1, the full variable domain is GAGVSQSPRYKVAKRGQDVALRCDPISGHVSLFWYQQALGQGPEFLTYFQNEAQLDKSGLPSDRFFAERPEGSVSTLKIQRTQQEDSAVYLCASSLGRGVTEAFFGQGTRLTVV.